Listed here are 9 T cell receptor beta chains from one sample, sequenced in a study of cytomegalovirus exposure and HLA in healthy donors. Clones were read by immunoSEQ multiplex PCR, and TCRdb kept only the in-frame ones, dropping some. Of tens of thousands of clones detected, about 97% appear once; the ten largest clones hold 1.5% to 2%. Sequenced: PBMCs. The source is a woman under 30 in good health and CMV-seropositive.

V is TRBV5-4 and J is TRBJ2-6, with a weak D call TRBD1 (5 bases). The CDR3 covers 17 residues. CDR1 and CDR2 from the germline V gene are SGHNT and YYREEE (reference sequence). The ends were cut back, 0 bases at V and 4 bases at J, with 14 bases in the middle. The CDR3: CASSLGQYSSGANVLTF. DNA of the CDR3: TGTGCCAGCAGCTTGGGACAGTATTCATCGGGGGCCAACGTCCTGACTTTC.

The CDR3 DNA is TGCGCCAGCAGCCAAGATCGGCTAGCGGGAGCTGAGCAGTTCTTC. It specifies CASSQDRLAGAEQFF. V and J are TRBV4-1 and TRBJ2-1, with 10 bases lining up with TRBD2. This CDR3 comprises 15 residues. Germline lookup yields CDR1 MGHRA and CDR2 YSYEKL. V lost 0 bases, J lost 9 bases, and 5 bases stayed unmatched.

This clone was picked up a small number of times. The chain has TRBV28 and TRBJ1-4; D is unclear. V was clipped by 3 bases and J by 0 bases, with 8 bases between them. In germline, CDR1 is MDHEN, CDR2 SYDVKM. This CDR3 is built from 15 residues. The chain's CDR3 is CASSFEVPTNEKLFF. Written as DNA, the CDR3 is TGTGCCAGCAGTTTTGAGGTTCCAACTAATGAAAAACTGTTTTTT. Full variable domain (missing parts from reference TRBV28 and TRBJ1-4): DVKVTQSSRYLVKRTGEKVFLECVQDMDHENMFWYRQDPGLGLRLIYFSYDVKMKEKGDIPEGYSVSREKKERFSLILESASTNQTSMYLCASSFEVPTNEKLFFGSGTQLSVL.

V is TRBV9 and J is TRBJ2-4, with D unclear. V gave up 1 base and J gave up 1 base, with 12 bases separating them. The CDR3 covers 16 residues. In germline, CDR1 is SGDLS, CDR2 YYNGEE. Here the CDR3 reads CASSVQEQQAKNIQYF. As DNA, the CDR3 is TGTGCCAGCAGCGTACAGGAACAACAGGCCAAAAACATTCAGTACTTC.

The V call is TRBV28, the J call TRBJ2-7, with 9 bases lining up with TRBD1. In germline, CDR1 is MDHEN, CDR2 SYDVKM. The CDR3 has 15 residues. J gave up 4 bases and V 5 bases, and 9 bases lay outside the gene matches. This chain's CDR3 is CASSHSGTGFYEQYF. Here the CDR3 DNA reads TGTGCCAGCAGTCATTCCGGGACAGGGTTTTACGAGCAGTACTTC.

DNA of the CDR3: TGCGCCAGCAGCCCCCTGGACAGGGTGGAGACCCAGTACTTC. Encoded protein: CASSPLDRVETQYF. The chain carries TRBV5-1 and TRBJ2-5; 8 positions match TRBD1. The CDR3 is 14 amino acids. With 4 bases clipped from V and 5 bases from J, the junction kept 7 bases outside the gene matches. The germline V gene has CDR1 SGHRS and CDR2 YFSETQ.

The chain is built from TRBV7-2 and TRBJ1-4; a possible D gene is TRBD1 (5 bases). This CDR3 contains 17 residues. The V and J ends lost 4 bases and 5 bases respectively, with 20 bases between them. Germline V CDR1 and CDR2: SGHTA, FQGNSA. CDR3 coding DNA: TGTGCCAGCAGCTCCGCCTTCTCACAGGAGCTGAATGAAAAACTGTTTTTT. Translated, it gives CASSSAFSQELNEKLFF.

V usage is TRBV6-5 and J usage is TRBJ2-1, with 8 bases identical to TRBD2. The CDR3 runs to 13 residues. The trim removed 8 bases at V and 3 bases at J, leaving 3 bases unmatched. CDR1 MNHEY and CDR2 SVGAGI come from the germline V gene. DNA of the CDR3: TGTGCCAGCCAGCGGGAGCTCTACAATGAGCAGTTCTTC. Its protein product is CASQRELYNEQFF.

This chain uses TRBV5-1 with TRBJ2-6; tentatively, D is TRBD1 (5 bases). Trimming pared 3 bases from V and 0 bases from J, leaving 7 bases between. The CDR3 is 15 residues long. The germline CDR1 and CDR2 sequences are SGHRS and YFSETQ. The CDR3 DNA reads as TGCGCCAGCAGCTCCACAGGCTCTGGGGCCAACGTCCTGACTTTC. Its protein is CASSSTGSGANVLTF.